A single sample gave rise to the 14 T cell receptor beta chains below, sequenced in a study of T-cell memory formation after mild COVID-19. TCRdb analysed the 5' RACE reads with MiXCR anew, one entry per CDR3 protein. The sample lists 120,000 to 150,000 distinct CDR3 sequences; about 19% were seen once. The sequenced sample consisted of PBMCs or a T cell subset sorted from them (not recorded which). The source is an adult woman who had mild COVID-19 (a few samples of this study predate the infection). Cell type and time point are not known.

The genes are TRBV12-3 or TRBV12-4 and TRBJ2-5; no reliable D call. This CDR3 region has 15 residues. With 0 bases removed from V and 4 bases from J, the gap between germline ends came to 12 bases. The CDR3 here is CASSLAVVRSETQYF. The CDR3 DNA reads TGTGCCAGCAGTTTAGCTGTAGTTAGGTCAGAGACCCAGTACTTC.

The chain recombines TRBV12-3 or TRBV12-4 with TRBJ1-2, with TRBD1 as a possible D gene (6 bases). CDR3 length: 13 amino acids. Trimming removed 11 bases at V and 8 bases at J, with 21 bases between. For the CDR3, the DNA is TGTGCCTCTCAATTGGGGGCGTTCGGCGGCTACACCTTC. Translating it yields CASQLGAFGGYTF.

CDR3 residues: CSVEDRDRGPLRGYTF. Written as DNA, the CDR3 is TGCAGCGTTGAAGACCGGGACAGGGGGCCTTTACGGGGCTACACCTTC. The rearrangement links TRBV29-1 to TRBJ1-2, with 12 nucleotides matching TRBD1. The CDR3 has 16 amino acids. The J segment lost 8 bases and the V segment lost 0 bases, leaving 10 bases of the junction unmatched. Germline V gene lookup returns CDR1 SQVTM and CDR2 ANQGSEA.

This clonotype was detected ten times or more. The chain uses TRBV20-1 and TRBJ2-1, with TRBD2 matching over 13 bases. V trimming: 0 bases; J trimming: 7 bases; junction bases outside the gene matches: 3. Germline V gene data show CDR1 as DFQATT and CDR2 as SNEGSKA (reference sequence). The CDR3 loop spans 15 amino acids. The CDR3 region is CSARDPTSGGNEQFF. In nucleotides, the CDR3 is TGCAGTGCTAGAGATCCGACTAGCGGGGGGAATGAGCAGTTCTTC.

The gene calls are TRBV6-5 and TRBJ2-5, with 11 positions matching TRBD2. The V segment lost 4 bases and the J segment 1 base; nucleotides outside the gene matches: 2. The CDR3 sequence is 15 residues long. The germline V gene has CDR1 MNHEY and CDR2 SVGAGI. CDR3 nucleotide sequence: TGTGCCAGCAGTTCTGGGACTAGCGGCCAAGAGACCCAGTACTTC. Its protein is CASSSGTSGQETQYF.

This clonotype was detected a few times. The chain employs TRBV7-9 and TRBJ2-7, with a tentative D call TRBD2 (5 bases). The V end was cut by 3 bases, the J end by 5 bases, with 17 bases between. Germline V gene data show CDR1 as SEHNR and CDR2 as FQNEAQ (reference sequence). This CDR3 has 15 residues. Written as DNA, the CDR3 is TGTGCCAGCAGCTTCTGGAGGTTAGAATATGACGAGCAGTACTTC. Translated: CASSFWRLEYDEQYF.

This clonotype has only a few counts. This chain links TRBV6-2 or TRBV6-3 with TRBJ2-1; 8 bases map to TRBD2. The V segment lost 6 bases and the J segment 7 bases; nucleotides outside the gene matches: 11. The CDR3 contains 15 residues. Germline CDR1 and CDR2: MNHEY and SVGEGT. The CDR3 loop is CASSPSRRGANEQFF. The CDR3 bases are TGTGCCAGCAGCCCCTCCCGGCGGGGGGCTAATGAGCAGTTCTTC.

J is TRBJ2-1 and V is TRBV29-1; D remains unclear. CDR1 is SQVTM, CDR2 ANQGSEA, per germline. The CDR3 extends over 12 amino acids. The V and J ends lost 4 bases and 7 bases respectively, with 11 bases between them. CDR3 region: CSVVVLGNEQFF. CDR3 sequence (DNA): TGCAGCGTTGTAGTGTTGGGAAATGAGCAGTTCTTC.

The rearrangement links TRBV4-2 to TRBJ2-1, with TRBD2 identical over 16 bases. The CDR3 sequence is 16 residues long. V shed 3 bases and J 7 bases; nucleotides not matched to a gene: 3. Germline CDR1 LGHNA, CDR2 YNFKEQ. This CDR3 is CASSQGLAGGQNEQFF. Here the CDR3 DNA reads TGTGCCAGCAGCCAGGGACTAGCGGGGGGGCAAAATGAGCAGTTCTTC.

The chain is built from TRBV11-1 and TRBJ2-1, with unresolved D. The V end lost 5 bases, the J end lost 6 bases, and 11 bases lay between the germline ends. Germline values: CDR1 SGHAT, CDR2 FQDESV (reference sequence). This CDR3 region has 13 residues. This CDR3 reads CASSPYVTNEQFF. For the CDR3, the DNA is TGTGCCAGCAGCCCCTATGTAACCAATGAGCAGTTCTTC.

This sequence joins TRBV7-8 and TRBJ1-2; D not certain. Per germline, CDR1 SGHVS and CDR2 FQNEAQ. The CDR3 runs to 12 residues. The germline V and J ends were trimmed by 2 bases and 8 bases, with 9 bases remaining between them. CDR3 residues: CASSLSGYGYTF. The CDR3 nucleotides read TGTGCCAGCAGCTTATCGGGGTACGGCTACACCTTC.

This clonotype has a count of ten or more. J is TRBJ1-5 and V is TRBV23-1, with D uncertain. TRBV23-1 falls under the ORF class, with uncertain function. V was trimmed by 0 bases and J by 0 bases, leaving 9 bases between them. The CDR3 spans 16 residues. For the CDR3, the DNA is TGCGCCAGCAGTCAATCGGGCCCTGCTAGCAATCAGCCCCAGCATTTT. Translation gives CASSQSGPASNQPQHF.

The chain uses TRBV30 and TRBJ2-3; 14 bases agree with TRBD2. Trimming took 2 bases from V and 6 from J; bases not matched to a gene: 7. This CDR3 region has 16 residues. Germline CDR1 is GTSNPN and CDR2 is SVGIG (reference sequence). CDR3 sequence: CAWSLGLAGGADTQYF. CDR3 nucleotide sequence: TGTGCCTGGAGTCTAGGACTAGCGGGAGGCGCGGATACGCAGTATTTT.

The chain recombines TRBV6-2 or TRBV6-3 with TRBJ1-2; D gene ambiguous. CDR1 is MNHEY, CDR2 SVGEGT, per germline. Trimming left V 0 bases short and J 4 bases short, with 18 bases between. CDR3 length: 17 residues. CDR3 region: CASSYSYEFVPSYGYTF. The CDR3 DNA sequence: TGTGCCAGCAGTTACTCCTACGAATTCGTCCCCAGCTATGGCTACACCTTC.